This TCR beta chain emerged from a study of cytomegalovirus exposure and HLA in healthy donors. Study results and caveats: According to a later analysis, TCR clusters from the first cohort tended to co-occur in the 100 to 150 validation repertoires.

Worth noting for this clone: Its antigen is not known.

Profiling relied on immunoSEQ multiplex PCR, and the TCRdb table lists in-frame clones only, not all of them. Seen here are tens of thousands of clones, about 92% observed once, and the top ten hold roughly 1.2%. V was trimmed by 5 bases and J by 4 bases, leaving 12 bases between them. CDR3 length equals 14 residues. Germline V gene lookup returns CDR1 SEHNR and CDR2 FQNEAQ (reference sequence). This clonotype was sampled from a man between 18 and 29 years old in good health and CMV-seronegative. J is TRBJ1-5 and V is TRBV7-9, with D possibly being TRBD1 (6 bases). Sequencing input: PBMCs. The CDR3 sequence is CASSPITGNQPQHF. The DNA of the CDR3 is TGTGCCAGCAGCCCGATAACAGGGAATCAGCCCCAGCATTTT.